These 13 T cell receptor beta chains were sequenced from one sample in a study of regulatory T cells in long-lasting Graves disease. Time point here: persistent/refractory GD, antithyroid drugs over 5 years with positive TRAb. The TCR library was prepared using RNA isolated from PBMCs. Libraries of TCR beta came from iRepertoire HTBI primers plus Arm-PCR of CDR3 regions. MiXCR was run by TCRdb on the multiplex PCR reads, yielding one entry per CDR3 protein. The sample has about 290,000 distinct CDR3 sequences, roughly 21% seen once. The material was peripheral blood mononuclear cells (PBMCs), obtained when the disease was refractory, from a patient treated with antithyroid drugs. All receptors come from a female donor with Graves disease.

The chain joins TRBV20-1 to TRBJ1-1; no clear D. From germline, CDR1 is DFQATT and CDR2 SNEGSKA (reference sequence). V lost 6 bases and J 7 bases, leaving 27 bases between the germline ends. CDR3 length: 16 amino acids. CDR3 in DNA: TGCAGTGCCTCCCCGCAGGTACCCAGGCCCACACTTGAAGCTTTCTTT. As protein: CSASPQVPRPTLEAFF.

A note on this clonotype: A much bigger clone sits one base away, suggesting this may be a read error. V usage is TRBV7-2 and J usage is TRBJ1-1, with no clear D. V was clipped by 2 bases and J by 7 bases, with 14 bases between them. Per germline, CDR1 SGHTA and CDR2 FQGNSA. The CDR3 is 14 amino acids. The CDR3 coding sequence is TGTGCCAGCAGCTTAAACGGAGTGAGTCTTGAAGCTTTCTTT. Protein sequence: CASSLNGVSLEAFF.

This clonotype came up once. Since a much larger clone is just one base distant, this may be a read error. This chain connects TRBV7-2 to TRBJ2-7; TRBD1 is a possible D gene (5 bases). V lost 2 bases and J lost 2, with 13 bases in between. Germline values: CDR1 SGHTA, CDR2 FQGNSA. This CDR3 is built from 15 residues. Here the CDR3 reads CASSLLADTPYEQYF. In DNA form, the CDR3 reads TGTGCCAGCAGCTTACTCGCGGACACCCCCTACGAGCAGTACTTC.

This clonotype was detected ten times or more. The rearrangement joins TRBV18 to TRBJ2-7, with D unclear. Deletions cut 3 bases from V and 2 bases from J, with 5 bases between. The CDR3 runs to 12 residues. The germline gives CDR1 KGHSH, CDR2 LQKENI. The CDR3 region has the DNA TGTGCCAGCTCACCTTACACCTACGAGCAGTACTTC. Protein product: CASSPYTYEQYF.

This clonotype came up many times. The chain uses TRBV28 and TRBJ2-7, with unresolved D. CDR3 length: 18 residues. Looked up from germline, CDR1 is MDHEN and CDR2 is SYDVKM. V was cut by 5 bases and J by 2 bases, with 25 bases left in between. The CDR3 DNA is TGTGCCAGCAGTCGAGGCCGAAGGACCCCAACCAATACCTACGAGCAGTACTTC. It yields the protein CASSRGRRTPTNTYEQYF.

The sample holds many counts of this clonotype. V usage is TRBV11-2 and J usage is TRBJ2-5, with a possible D match to TRBD1 (8 bases). CDR1 and CDR2 (germline): SGHAT, FQNNGV. V was shortened by 5 bases and J by 5 bases, with 12 bases between the two germline ends. This CDR3 is built from 13 residues. The chain's CDR3 is CASSGQGGETQYF. The CDR3 DNA is TGTGCCAGCAGCGGACAGGGAGGGGAGACCCAGTACTTC.

A note on this clonotype: A clone one base away is much larger, so this may be a read error. The missing conserved phenylalanine or tryptophan at the end of this CDR3 makes a read error likely. This chain links TRBV6-2 or TRBV6-3 with TRBJ2-5, with TRBD1 matching 7 bases. J lost 3 bases, V lost 0 bases, and 4 bases had no gene match. The V gene's germline CDR1 is MNHEY and CDR2 SVGEGT. The CDR3 runs to 15 residues. The CDR3 nucleotides read TGTGCCAGCAGTTACTCAGGGACAGAGGAAGAGACCCAGTACCTC. Its translation: CASSYSGTEEETQYL.

A word on this clonotype: Germline and junction disagree at one end, which may indicate a read error. The rearrangement joins TRBV7-2 to TRBJ1-5; 7 positions agree with TRBD1. The CDR3 totals 12 residues. Germline V lookup: CDR1 SGHTA, CDR2 FQGNSA. CDR3 residues: CAGSSNDRVQHF. For the CDR3, the DNA is TGTGCCGGCAGCTCAAACGACAGGGTCCAGCATTTT.

This clonotype was observed a handful of times. The chain uses TRBV5-5 and TRBJ2-5; unclear D gene. CDR3 size: 14 residues. Germline CDR1 reads SGHKS; CDR2 reads YYEKEE (reference sequence). Trimming took off 0 bases at V and 2 bases at J, with 8 bases between the two ends. In DNA form, the CDR3 reads TGTGCCAGCAGCTTGGCGGCGGTACAAGAGACCCAGTACTTC. Its translation: CASSLAAVQETQYF.

This clonotype was seen only a few times. The chain links TRBV3-1 to TRBJ2-2; D is ambiguous. V dropped 1 base and J dropped 5 bases, with 11 bases sitting between them. Germline CDR1 and CDR2: LGHDT and YNNKEL (reference sequence). CDR3 length equals 15 residues. The CDR3 here is CASSQAGSGTGELFF. The CDR3 bases are TGTGCCAGCAGCCAAGCTGGTAGTGGAACCGGGGAGCTGTTTTTT.

This clonotype was detected many times. This chain joins TRBV5-6 and TRBJ1-2, with D uncertain. The CDR3 is made up of 15 amino acids. Deletions cut 3 bases from V and 2 bases from J, with 14 bases between. Looked up from germline, CDR1 is SGHDT and CDR2 is YYEEEE. CDR3 protein: CASSSEPGVNYGYTF. The CDR3 nucleotides read TGTGCCAGCAGCTCTGAGCCGGGAGTGAACTATGGCTACACCTTC. Full variable domain (remainder filled in from reference TRBV5-6 and TRBJ1-2): DAGVTQSPTHLIKTRGQQVTLRCSPKSGHDTVSWYQQALGQGPQFIFQYYEEEERQRGNFPDRFSGHQFPNYSSELNVNALLLGDSALYLCASSSEPGVNYGYTFGSGTRLTVV.

V and J are TRBV25-1 and TRBJ1-6; D is ambiguous. With 3 bases removed from V and 7 bases from J, the gap between germline ends came to 7 bases. This CDR3 has 13 residues. The germline V gene has CDR1 MGHDK and CDR2 SYGVNS. The CDR3 DNA reads as TGTGCCAGCAGTGACCCGGGAAATTCACCCCTCCACTTT. It translates to CASSDPGNSPLHF.

The chain carries TRBV27 and TRBJ2-7; unclear D gene. Looked up from germline, CDR1 is MNHEY and CDR2 is SMNVEV (reference sequence). This CDR3 region has 14 residues. The ends were cut back, 8 bases at V and 0 bases at J, with 14 bases in the middle. The CDR3 DNA reads TGTGCCAGCCGAGGAAGGGCTACCTCCTACGAGCAGTACTTC. Translation: CASRGRATSYEQYF.